Detailed here is one TCR beta chain. Antigen: not known. Assay: immunoSEQ multiplex PCR; the TCRdb copy retains only in-frame clones and omits some. The sample records more than 100,000 clones, approximately 79% being singletons. This entry comes from a study of T cell clones after liver transplantation. Across the study: Subjects received no induction therapy and standard immunosuppression until randomization at 12-24 months post-transplant.

Study conclusions and caveats: Donor-reactive sequences fell more than third party-reactive ones, suggesting partial deletion. The donor-reactive repertoire was only partly measurable in two subjects, lacking donor cells. A significant post-transplant drop in circulating graft-donor-reactive CD4 TCRbeta sequences occurred in most of the 8 subjects.

This sample comprised CD4+ T cells from blood, obtained around 4 years after liver transplant. The clonotype comes from a human patient who received a liver transplant. The graft donor may be the source of some T cells.

The CDR3 loop is CASSLSGSNYEQYF. The CDR3 nucleotides read TGCGCCAGCAGCTTGAGCGGGAGTAATTACGAGCAGTACTTC. The V gene is TRBV5-1, the J gene TRBJ2-7, with 8 bases that match TRBD2. V was pared by 1 base and J by 4 bases, with 4 bases of the junction left unmatched. From germline, CDR1 is SGHRS and CDR2 YFSETQ. The length of the CDR3 is 14 residues.